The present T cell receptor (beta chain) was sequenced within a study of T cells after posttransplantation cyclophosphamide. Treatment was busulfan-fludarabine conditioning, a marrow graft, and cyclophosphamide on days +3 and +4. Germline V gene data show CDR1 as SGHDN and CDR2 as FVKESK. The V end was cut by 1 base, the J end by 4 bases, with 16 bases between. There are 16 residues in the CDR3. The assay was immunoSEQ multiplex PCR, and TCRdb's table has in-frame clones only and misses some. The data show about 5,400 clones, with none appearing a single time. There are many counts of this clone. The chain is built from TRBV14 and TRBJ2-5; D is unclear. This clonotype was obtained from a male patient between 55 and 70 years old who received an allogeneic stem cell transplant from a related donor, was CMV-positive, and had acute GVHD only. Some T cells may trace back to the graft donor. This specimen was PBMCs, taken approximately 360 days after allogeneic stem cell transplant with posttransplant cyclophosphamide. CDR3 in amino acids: CASSQARRQDRETQYF. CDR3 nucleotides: TGTGCCAGCAGCCAAGCTCGGCGGCAAGATAGAGAGACCCAGTACTTC.